The entry below describes one TCR beta chain. This sample stems from a study of CD8 T cells in Susac syndrome. Germline V gives CDR1 ENHRY, CDR2 SYGVKD. V was clipped by 3 bases and J by 4 bases; unmatched bases: 2. This CDR3 contains 14 residues. With random hexamers, reverse transcription was performed on 0.5 to 1 ug of RNA. TCRdb called the immunoSEQ multiplex PCR reads again in MiXCR, with one record for every CDR3 protein. The sample holds about 130,000 distinct CDR3 sequences, around 96% seen once. This chain connects TRBV10-3 to TRBJ1-3, with TRBD1 identical over 8 bases. The origin of this receptor is a human donor in good health. The sequenced sample was CD4+ T cells from PBMCs. CDR3 sequence (DNA): TGTGCCATCAGTGAAAGGGACAGGGGAAACACCATATATTTT. Protein: CAISERDRGNTIYF.